This record looks at one TCR beta chain sequence and its context. Its antigen is not known. The record originates from a study of post-analysis software for immune sequencing data. Study as a whole: As for disease course, relapsing-remitting, secondary progressive and progressive-relapsing multiple sclerosis were all included.

Trimming left V 1 base short and J 1 base short, with 7 bases between. The CDR3 is 14 amino acids. The germline V gene encodes CDR1 ENHRY and CDR2 SYGVKD. Unique-molecular-identifier-tagged TCR beta cDNA libraries were used. The authors obtained approximately 460,000 cDNA molecules from around 0.96 to 9.9 million T cells. Each CDR3 protein gets one entry after TCRdb re-called the PCR reads with MiXCR. The repertoire holds hundreds of thousands of distinct CDR3 sequences, with 55% to 60% as singletons. Overall study results and limits: Five or six TRBV segments, TRBV5-6, TRBV5-1 and TRBV20-1 among them, were found more frequent in patients than controls. Strong co-clustering by F measure linked samples that shared a preparation batch. Significantly lower normalized Chao1 diversity was seen in multiple sclerosis patients than in controls.

This sequence was found in a girl aged 2 to 10 with multiple sclerosis. The V call is TRBV10-3, the J call TRBJ1-1; D gene uncertain. Sequencing was carried out using blood. DNA of the CDR3: TGTGCCATCAGTGAGTTGATCGGGAACACTGAAGCTTTCTTT. Amino acid sequence: CAISELIGNTEAFF.